The T cell receptor beta chain described here comes from a study of patients and donors after allogeneic stem cell transplantation. Only a few counts were recorded for this clonotype. In germline, CDR1 is SGDLS, CDR2 YYNGEE. This CDR3 contains 16 residues. V dropped 0 bases and J dropped 2 bases, with 14 bases sitting between them. TCRdb re-called the RT-PCR reads with MiXCR, one entry per CDR3 protein. The data contain 150,000 to 200,000 distinct CDR3 sequences, around 30% of them singletons. This chain connects TRBV9 to TRBJ2-5; tentatively, D is TRBD2 (5 bases). This receptor was obtained from a human donor who was either an allogeneic HSCT recipient or a stem cell or donor lymphocyte infusion donor (not recorded which). It is not recorded whose cells these are; they may come from a transplant donor. Sequences were obtained from blood, either unsorted or a sorted T cell fraction (not recorded which). The CDR3 loop is CASSVATEGSQETQYF. The DNA of the CDR3 is TGTGCCAGCAGCGTAGCTACTGAGGGATCTCAAGAGACCCAGTACTTC. Full variable domain (remainder filled in from reference TRBV9 and TRBJ2-5): DSGVTQTPKHLITATGQRVTLRCSPRSGDLSVYWYQQSLDQGLQFLIQYYNGEERAKGNILERFSAQQFPDLHSELNLSSLELGDSALYFCASSVATEGSQETQYFGPGTRLLVL.